Sequencing of this TCR beta chain was carried out in a study of T cell responses to AZD1222 COVID-19 vaccine (dated by TCRdb to the early 2020s). Describing the broader study: AZD1222 recipients given second doses at about 4 weeks or at about 12 weeks were pooled, since spike-specific TCR depth and breadth were not found to differ between the two schedules. Trial participants were enrolled by age into subgroups of 18-55, 56-69 and 70-plus years, and 148, 28 and 57 TCR-sequenced participants, respectively, were included in these subgroups. A total of under 250 trial participants underwent TCR sequencing, of whom around 210 had received two doses of AZD1222 and roughly 26 had received two doses of the MenACWY control vaccine.

General study outcomes and caveats: Only 5 to 7 AZD1222 recipients were SARS-CoV-2 seropositive at baseline, limiting conclusions about previously exposed vaccinees. Nearly half of unique spike-specific TCRs reportedly recognized epitopes outside regions mutated in the B.1.351 and B.1.1.7 variants. Because no day 14 peak-response samples were available, the repertoires could be characterized only after the peak T cell response. The 56-69-year group was small, and its depth increase did not reach significance, likely because of low power. The whole spike protein was spanned by vaccine-associated CD4 TCRs, and dominant responses were seen in regions 160-218 and 743-854. Most participants were white British and females outnumbered males, and the authors suggested that clonal diversity may have been underestimated. After two AZD1222 doses, spike-specific TCR breadth and depth were significantly higher than at day 0 and than in MenACWY recipients.

According to the study, the label for this sample's time point signals: baseline before first vaccination. The vaccinee samples were drawn from two UK trials, COV001 and COV002, one of which was a single-blind randomized controlled phase 2/3 trial testing AZD1222 (ChAdOx1 nCoV-19) in healthy adults. For TCRbeta chain sequencing, PBMC samples were collected from trial participants at day 0 and at day 28 after the second dose. This clone occurred once. Its antigen is currently not known. Base qualities are not recorded, but no much larger clone differs from it by a single base. The CDR3 regions of human TCRbeta chains were analyzed by immunosequencing. The paper's processing steps were these. Repertoire TCRs were checked for matches against a reference library of SARS-CoV-2-specific TCRs that had been generated using the MIRA antigen-specificity platform. Breadth meant the fraction of unique TCRs that were SARS-CoV-2-associated, whereas depth meant the fraction of total T cells that were SARS-CoV-2-associated. Using the MIRA data, each spike-specific TCR was assigned both to the spike region to which the TCR was reactive and to a CD4 or CD8 class. Log10-transformed breadth and depth values were compared by one-way ANOVA with Sidak's multiple comparisons tests. TCRdb's version of the immuneACCESS table is confined to in-frame rearrangements and falls short of the full clone set. An unresolved V gene accounts for under half of the shortfall where checked; the remainder is of unknown origin. V and J calls and clone size are copied from that table; D and trimming were computed from the DNA. This sample comprises around 100,000 clones, around 95% of them detected only once. The ten most abundant clones make up roughly 2% of the sample.

V is pared back by 3 bases and J by 4 bases, with 7 bases lying between the germline termini. The CDR1 and CDR2 encoded by the germline V gene (reference sequence) are DFQATT and SNEGSKA. CDR3 length: 11 amino acids, cysteine to phenylalanine. The sequence is cut down to CDR3 DNA, 33 bases in frame from base 1. The clonotype originates from an adult in good health. The chain joins TRBV20-1 to TRBJ2-7, and TRBD2 may be the D gene, going by 6 matching bases. Sequenced material: peripheral blood, taken on day 0 of AZD1222 vaccination. The CDR3 loop reads CSAREGYEQYF. The sequenced DNA is TGCAGTGCTAGGGAGGGGTACGAGCAGTACTTC.